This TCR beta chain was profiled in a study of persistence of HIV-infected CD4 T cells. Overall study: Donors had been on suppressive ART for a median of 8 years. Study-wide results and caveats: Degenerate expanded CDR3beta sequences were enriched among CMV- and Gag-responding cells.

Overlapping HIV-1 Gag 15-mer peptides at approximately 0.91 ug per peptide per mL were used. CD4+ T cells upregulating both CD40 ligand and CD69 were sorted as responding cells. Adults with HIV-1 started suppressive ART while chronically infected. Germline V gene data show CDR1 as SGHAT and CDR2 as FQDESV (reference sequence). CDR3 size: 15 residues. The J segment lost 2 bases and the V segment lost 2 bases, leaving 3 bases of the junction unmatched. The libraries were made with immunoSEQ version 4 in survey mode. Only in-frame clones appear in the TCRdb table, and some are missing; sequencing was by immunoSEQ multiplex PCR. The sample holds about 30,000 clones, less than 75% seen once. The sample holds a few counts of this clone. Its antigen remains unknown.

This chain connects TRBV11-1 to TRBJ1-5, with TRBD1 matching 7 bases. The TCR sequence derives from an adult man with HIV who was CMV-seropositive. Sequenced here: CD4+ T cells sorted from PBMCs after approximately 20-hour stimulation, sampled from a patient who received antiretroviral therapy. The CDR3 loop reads CASSLTGDGNQPQHF. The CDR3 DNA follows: TGTGCCAGCAGCTTAACAGGGGATGGCAATCAGCCCCAGCATTTT.